Listed below are T cell receptor beta chains from one sample, sequenced in a study of blood T cell repertoires in COVID-19. Profiling relied on immunoSEQ multiplex PCR, and the TCRdb table lists in-frame clones only, not all of them. The sample includes around 250,000 clones, 70% to 90% of them seen just once. Sequencing used PBMCs or T cells enriched from blood (not recorded which). These receptors were collected from a woman aged 45-65 years who had recovered from COVID-19. Both conserved end residues are part of each CDR3. The D gene is left open where the match is weak. Where a row states a size, it is once, few, many or the class of an expanded clone; other rows omit it.

V	J	D	size	DNA	CDR3
TRBV9	TRBJ1-3	-	-	TGTGCCAGCAGCGACAGGACCTCTGGAAACACCATATATTTT	CASSDRTSGNTIYF
TRBV19	TRBJ2-1	TRBD2	-	TGTGCCAGTAGTATCTCAGCGGGAACACCCAATGAGCAGTTCTTC	CASSISAGTPNEQFF
TRBV5-1	TRBJ2-7	TRBD1	few	TGCGCCAGCAGCCCGCCGGGACAGGTGACCTACGAGCAGTACTTC	CASSPPGQVTYEQYF
TRBV7-2	TRBJ2-3	TRBD2	-	TGTGCCAGCAGCCCCAGCCGGGAGCGGGGCCAGTATTTT	CASSPSRERGQYF
TRBV19	TRBJ2-2	-	few	TGTGCCAGTATAGGGGGTAGTAGGTCCACCGGGGAGCTGTTTTTT	CASIGGSRSTGELFF
TRBV6-1	TRBJ1-5	TRBD1	-	TGTGCCAGCAGTGATACAGGGGTAAGAAGCAATCAGCCCCAGCATTTT	CASSDTGVRSNQPQHF
TRBV7-9	TRBJ1-4	-	-	TGTGCCAGCAGCAACCGACAGGCAACTAATGAAAAACTGTTTTTT	CASSNRQATNEKLFF
TRBV7-8	TRBJ2-7	TRBD1	-	TGTGCCAGCAGATCGACAGGGAACGAGCAGTACTTC	CASRSTGNEQYF
TRBV7-9	TRBJ1-6	-	-	TGTGCCAGCAGCCCACAGCTTGTTAATTCACCCCTCCACTTT	CASSPQLVNSPLHF
TRBV9	TRBJ1-2	-	few	TGTGCCAGCAGCTTAGACGGGAACTATGGCTACACCTTC	CASSLDGNYGYTF
TRBV6-4	TRBJ2-1	-	many	TGTGCCAGCAGTGAACAGGCGAACAATGAGCAGTTCTTC	CASSEQANNEQFF
TRBV25-1	TRBJ1-4	-	-	TGTGCCAGCAGTGAGCAGGGGGAAAAACTGTTTTTT	CASSEQGEKLFF
TRBV6-5	TRBJ2-7	-	-	TGTGCCAGCAGTTCAACCGGGACAACTAATTTAAAGCAGTACTTC	CASSSTGTTNLKQYF
TRBV29-1	TRBJ1-2	-	-	TGCAGCGTTGGGGGGAGGGGGTTTCATGGCTACACCTTC	CSVGGRGFHGYTF
TRBV11-2	TRBJ1-1	-	-	TGTGCCAGCAGCCTAAGGGGGTTTGAAGCTTTCTTT	CASSLRGFEAFF
TRBV6-5	TRBJ2-7	TRBD2	-	TGTGCCAGCAGAGGACCGGGACTAGCTTCTTACGAGCAGTACTTC	CASRGPGLASYEQYF